This T cell receptor (beta chain) was identified during a study of cytomegalovirus exposure and HLA in healthy donors (dated by TCRdb to 2017 to 2019). Study-level background: An earlier analysis of several hundred of the donors reported 250 to 350 Gb of sequence data and 95 million to 130 million unique TCR beta sequences obtained from about 179 million T cells. An early release covering roughly 640 HLA-typed donors comprised approximately 300 gigabases of sequencing data and about 90 million unique TCR sequences. Among the approximately 400 genotyped donors, roughly 80% belonged to the genetic ancestry cluster associated with self-reported Caucasian donors. The study aimed to test whether signatures of past pathogen exposure could be identified by cataloging public T cell receptors. Using immunosequencing, the study profiled T cell repertoires from about 650 subjects and related those repertoires to cytomegalovirus serostatus. In addition to the first cohort of several hundred subjects, a separate validation cohort of 130 or so different subjects was used. High-throughput TCR immunosequencing, statistical association of individual TCRs with disease status, and machine learning were combined to predict cytomegalovirus infection status. To study patterns of TCR occurrence, a later analysis re-analyzed previously published TCR beta repertoires from more than 550 donors and added high-resolution HLA genotyping. Rather than drawing on any new phenotypic data, the later analysis identified candidate immune exposures from TCR beta sequences and the way those sequences occurred across donors. An earlier analysis of around 580 of the donors used high-throughput TCR beta sequencing to judge whether each TCR beta V gene segment behaved as functional or pseudogenic. Alongside the repertoire data, information on donor age, sex, ethnicity and CMV serostatus was compiled. A later genetic analysis used genome-wide SNP genotypes for 398 of the 666 donors, treating that subset as a discovery cohort. Every discovery cohort repertoire had been produced on one sequencing platform. HLA typing covered class I and class II loci at four-digit resolution. The number of typed donors differed by locus: about 620-640 for A, B, C, DRB1 and DQB1; approximately 520 for DQA1; 606 for DPA1; and around 470 for DPB1. About five DR-DQ haplotypes were treated as single units for association and clustering because of strong linkage in the cohort. On average, roughly 250,000 unique TCR beta nucleotide sequences were sequenced per donor among a few hundred genotyped donors of the cohort, with 15% to 20% of those sequences being non-productive.

The cohort consisted of hundreds of healthy bone marrow donors. All cohort members were sampled while nominally healthy, although unrecorded immune exposures were likely present. The donor was CMV seronegative and was included in the group of under 450 seronegative cohort members. A peripheral blood sample was collected from each donor, and TCR beta sequencing was performed on peripheral blood mononuclear cells. The Qiagen DNeasy Blood Extraction Kit was used to extract genomic DNA from the blood cell samples. The count of this clone is one. The target of this receptor is not known. No much larger clonotype is one base removed from it; base qualities were not supplied. The library was generated by the immunoSEQ multiplex PCR assay. For the multiplex PCR, a mixture combining 60 forward primers for TCR Vbeta segments and 13 reverse primers for TCR Jbeta segments was used. The CDR3 region of rearranged TCR beta genes was amplified from genomic DNA with a multiplex PCR assay. On the Illumina HiSeq System, the amplified TCR beta libraries were sequenced as 87-base-pair reads. In the original analysis: In a later analysis, tens of millions of unique TCR beta chains were counted across the approximately 640 repertoires, and approximately 11 million of these chains were shared by at least two donors. Raw reads were error-corrected and collapsed into unique sequences with a nearest-neighbor algorithm that merged closely related sequences to remove PCR and sequencing errors. CDR3 sequences were aligned to IMGT reference sequences to assign V, D and J gene segments. For a sequence to be retained, at least a six-nucleotide match to both a V gene segment and a J gene segment was required. Rearrangements were classified as productive when the CDR3 lacked stop codons and remained in frame with V and J, and all other rearrangements were classified as non-productive. Following IMGT convention, CDR3 was defined as the stretch from the second conserved V-encoded cysteine up to the conserved J-encoded phenylalanine. The earlier analysis of about 620 of the donors excluded sequences that lacked an unambiguous match to a single V gene segment. An earlier analysis of several hundred of the donors called V segments functional above 56.7% productive rearrangements and segregating when the between-donor standard deviation exceeded 5%. To diagnose cytomegalovirus status from the catalog of TCR beta chain sequences, a statistical classification framework was built. A later analysis assigned V and J genes by comparing TCR nucleotide sequences with IMGT/GENE-DB human TR gene sequences. The TCRdist pipeline was used in a later analysis to assign CDR3 sequences and most-parsimonious VDJ recombination scenarios. In a later analysis, each TCR beta chain was defined by its CDR3 amino acid sequence together with its V-gene family, and reads lacking a unique V-gene family were excluded. As a way to deal with suspected cross-contamination and a sequencing artifact, a later analysis dropped 450 to 600 nucleotide sequences that were highly shared and had low generation probability. In a later analysis, a clonal expansion index for each public chain was calculated from normalized within-repertoire ranks of inferred template counts. A later analysis computed generation probabilities with a VDJ recombination model fitted to out-of-frame rearrangements, and checked the results against IGoR. In a later analysis, hypergeometric tests were used to score TCR-TCR, TCR-HLA and TCR-CMV co-occurrence, with a repertoire-size bias correction applied to TCR pairs. To estimate false discovery rates, a later analysis permuted the HLA or CMV assignments 20 times. A later analysis grouped co-occurring TCRs with DBSCAN, adding TCRdist sequence similarity when clustering within HLA-allele-positive subsets. Repertoires with fewer than 30,000 or more than 120,000 public chains were left out of co-occurrence clustering, as were about 5 repertoires with anomalous nucleotide sharing. What TCRdb holds here is the immuneACCESS table cut down to in-frame rearrangements. Part of the clones is not present; checked against another copy, under half of the missing clones reflect an unresolved V gene, and the others are unexplained. The V and J calls and clone size were taken over from that table, and D and trimming were inferred from the DNA. This sample is represented by roughly 120,000 clones; about 86% of them were singletons. The ten largest account for roughly 2.2% of the sample.

What the work shows at the level of the full study, not this receptor alone: Presence/absence analyses assumed roughly uniform sequencing depth across donors, an assumption that may not hold. A group of highly shared sequence variants was considered likely to be a technical artifact of the sequencing pipeline. A later genetic analysis associated a missense DCLRE1C variant with V-gene and J-gene trimming of TCR beta chains, and an independent cohort replicated the association. Some IMGT-functional V segments, including TRBV6-2 and TRBV6-3, could not be distinguished by the 87-base-pair reads and were therefore excluded. Several of the top co-occurrence clusters appeared to be linked to parvovirus B19, influenza, CMV and Epstein-Barr virus, according to a later analysis. In this cohort, only TCR beta chains were sequenced, and detectable features were limited by the absence of alpha or paired-chain data. In a later analysis, HLA-associated TCR beta chains showed more clonal expansion and lower generation probabilities than non-associated chains that were equally common. Correlated functional status among segregating V segments might be attributable to linkage disequilibrium, but an unknown experimental factor could not be ruled out. According to the authors, the approach could potentially be generalized to other disease states and immunological phenotypes. A further reported finding was that TCR beta sequences accurately predicted the HLA-A and HLA-B alleles for most subjects in the first cohort. HLA typing was unavailable for some donors at each locus, so association tests used only the typed subset. A few of the identified cytomegalovirus-associated TCR beta chains were confirmed in vitro to be specific for cytomegalovirus antigens. Most TCR sequences were observed very rarely across donors, whereas some public TCRs were present in many individuals. The earlier analysis of approximately 590 of the donors excluded roughly 17 rarely observed V segments, including chromosome 9 orphons, because counts were too low. Assigning TCR associations to individual alleles was difficult when HLA alleles, especially DR and DQ, strongly co-occurred. Specific HLA alleles were associated with roughly 17,000 TCR beta sequences at a false discovery rate of 0.05 in a later analysis. The study gave a list of 150 to 200 TCR beta chains associated with cytomegalovirus. Compared with the approximately 720-donor mean, donors in an Asian-associated ancestry cluster had fewer N-insertions in productive TCRs, according to a later genetic analysis. A later analysis found that most CMV-associated TCR beta chains appeared HLA-restricted, with HLA associations seemingly driven largely by CMV exposure. In a later analysis, the rate of TCR association differed among HLA loci, with DRB1 alleles having the most associated TCRs and HLA-C alleles having the fewest. The only immune exposure information available for the cohort was CMV serostatus. An earlier analysis of approximately 570 of the donors showed that most TCR beta V segments appeared in productive rearrangements either about 87% or about 30% of the time, which broadly matched IMGT annotations. The classifier was reported to diagnose cytomegalovirus status with high specificity and sensitivity in both the original cohort and the validation cohort.

Spanning cysteine to phenylalanine, the CDR3 consists of 16 amino acids. Just the 48-base CDR3 DNA is kept, in frame starting at base 1. The trim is 4 bases for V and 3 bases for J, with a gap of 19 bases between the germline ends. CDR1 and CDR2 were assigned from the germline V gene as SGHRS and YFSETQ. This chain joins TRBV5-1 to TRBJ2-5; a tentative D call is TRBD1 (6 bases match). The TCR comes from a woman in her 30s in good health and CMV-seronegative. Sequencing was carried out using PBMCs. The DNA sequence reads TGCGCCAGCAGCGTTAAGCAGGGGAGCGTGAAAGAGACCCAGTACTTC. Translated, it reads CASSVKQGSVKETQYF.